This is a list of T cell receptor beta chains from one sample in a study of T cells after yellow fever vaccination. A single record per CDR3 protein comes from TCRdb applying MiXCR to the 5' RACE reads. The data hold about 310,000 distinct CDR3 sequences, with roughly 3.5% observed a single time. The material was PBMCs, obtained on the day of the yellow fever booster vaccination. These receptors were collected from a man aged 18-30 years who received the YFV17D yellow fever vaccine. The CDR3 runs from the conserved cysteine through the conserved F or W. Fields, in order: J gene, D gene, V gene, clone size, CDR3 length, CDR3 protein, CDR3 DNA. A D gene is named only where the DNA matches it firmly. Rows may omit the clone size; those that give it use once, few, many or a size class.

j_call: TRBJ2-5
d_call: TRBD1
v_call: TRBV6-6
clone_size: .
cdr3_length: 15
cdr3_aa: CASRGGQGGEETQYF
cdr3_nt: TGTGCCAGCAGGGGAGGACAGGGAGGAGAAGAGACCCAGTACTTC

j_call: TRBJ1-5
d_call: TRBD1
v_call: TRBV30
clone_size: few
cdr3_length: 14
cdr3_aa: CAWSSGQSNQPQHF
cdr3_nt: TGTGCCTGGAGTTCGGGACAGAGCAATCAGCCCCAGCATTTT

j_call: TRBJ1-5
d_call: .
v_call: TRBV12-3/TRBV12-4
clone_size: few
cdr3_length: 13
cdr3_aa: CASTRAVNLPQHF
cdr3_nt: TGTGCCAGCACCAGGGCGGTCAATCTGCCCCAGCATTTT

j_call: TRBJ2-2
d_call: TRBD1
v_call: TRBV7-2
clone_size: many
cdr3_length: 15
cdr3_aa: CASSLVGQVAGELFF
cdr3_nt: TGTGCCAGCAGCTTAGTAGGACAGGTGGCCGGGGAGCTGTTTTTT

j_call: TRBJ1-1
d_call: .
v_call: TRBV18
clone_size: many
cdr3_length: 15
cdr3_aa: CASSPIQGSDTEAFF
cdr3_nt: TGTGCCAGCTCACCAATACAGGGATCAGACACTGAAGCTTTCTTT

j_call: TRBJ1-2
d_call: TRBD1
v_call: TRBV7-2
clone_size: many
cdr3_length: 14
cdr3_aa: CASSLPTGGYGYTF
cdr3_nt: TGTGCCAGCAGCTTACCGACAGGGGGCTATGGCTACACCTTC

j_call: TRBJ1-1
d_call: TRBD1
v_call: TRBV28
clone_size: many
cdr3_length: 15
cdr3_aa: CASRLEDREGTEAFF
cdr3_nt: TGTGCCAGCAGGCTAGAGGACAGGGAAGGTACTGAAGCTTTCTTT

j_call: TRBJ2-3
d_call: TRBD2
v_call: TRBV6-5
clone_size: .
cdr3_length: 15
cdr3_aa: CASTLSAGVEDTQYF
cdr3_nt: TGTGCCAGCACCCTCTCGGCGGGGGTGGAGGATACGCAGTATTTT

j_call: TRBJ2-1
d_call: .
v_call: TRBV5-1
clone_size: many
cdr3_length: 14
cdr3_aa: CASSPGQSEGEQFF
cdr3_nt: TGCGCCAGCAGCCCCGGACAGTCCGAGGGGGAGCAGTTCTTC

j_call: TRBJ1-2
d_call: .
v_call: TRBV19
clone_size: .
cdr3_length: 14
cdr3_aa: CASSGVPHRYGYTF
cdr3_nt: TGTGCCAGTAGTGGGGTTCCGCACCGCTATGGCTACACCTTC